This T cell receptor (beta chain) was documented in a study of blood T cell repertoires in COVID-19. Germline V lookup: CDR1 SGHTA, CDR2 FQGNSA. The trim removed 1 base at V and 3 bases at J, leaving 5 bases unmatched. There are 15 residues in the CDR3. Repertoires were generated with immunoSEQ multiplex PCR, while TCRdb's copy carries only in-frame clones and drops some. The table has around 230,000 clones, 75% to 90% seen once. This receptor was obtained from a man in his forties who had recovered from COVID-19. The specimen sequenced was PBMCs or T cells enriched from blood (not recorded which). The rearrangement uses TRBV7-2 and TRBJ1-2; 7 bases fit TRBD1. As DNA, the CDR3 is TGTGCCAGCAGCTTAGGAACAGGGGCGGACTATGGCTACACCTTC. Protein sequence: CASSLGTGADYGYTF.